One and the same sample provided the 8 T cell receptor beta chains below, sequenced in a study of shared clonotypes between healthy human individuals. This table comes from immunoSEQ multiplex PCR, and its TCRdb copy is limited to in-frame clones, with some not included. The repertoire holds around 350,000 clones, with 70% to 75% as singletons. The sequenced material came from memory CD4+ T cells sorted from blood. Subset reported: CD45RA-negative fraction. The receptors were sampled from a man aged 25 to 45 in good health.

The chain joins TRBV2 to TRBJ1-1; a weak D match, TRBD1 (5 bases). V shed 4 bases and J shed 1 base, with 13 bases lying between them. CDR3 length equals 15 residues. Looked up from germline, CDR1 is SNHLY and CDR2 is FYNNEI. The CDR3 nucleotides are TGTGCCAGCAGTGTAACAGGTTTAGGGAACACTGAAGCTTTCTTT. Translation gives CASSVTGLGNTEAFF.

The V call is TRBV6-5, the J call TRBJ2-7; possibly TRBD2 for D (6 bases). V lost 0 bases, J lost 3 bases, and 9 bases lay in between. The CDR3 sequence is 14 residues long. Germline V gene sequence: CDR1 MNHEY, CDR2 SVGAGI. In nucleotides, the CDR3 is TGTGCCAGCAGTTACTCGCGGGAACTCTACGAGCAGTACTTC. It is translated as CASSYSRELYEQYF.

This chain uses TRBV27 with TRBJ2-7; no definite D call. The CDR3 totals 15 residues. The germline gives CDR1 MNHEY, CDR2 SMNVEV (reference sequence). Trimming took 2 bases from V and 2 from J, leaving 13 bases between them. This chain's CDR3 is CASSLSVAAAYEQYF. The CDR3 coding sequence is TGTGCCAGCAGTTTAAGTGTGGCGGCGGCCTACGAGCAGTACTTC.

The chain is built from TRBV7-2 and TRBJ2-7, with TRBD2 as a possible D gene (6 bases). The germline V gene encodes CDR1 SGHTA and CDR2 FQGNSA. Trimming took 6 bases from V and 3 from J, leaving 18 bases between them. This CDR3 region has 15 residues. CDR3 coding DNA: TGTGCCAGCAGACTTGCGGATGTAGCGGTCTACGAGCAGTACTTC. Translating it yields CASRLADVAVYEQYF.

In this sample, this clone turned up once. The CDR3 is CASSVARTGEETQYF. The CDR3 DNA is TGTGCCAGCAGCGTAGCGCGGACAGGGGAAGAGACCCAGTACTTC. The chain has TRBV9 and TRBJ2-5; 9 bases align to TRBD1. V lost 0 bases, J lost 3 bases, and 3 bases stayed unmatched. The CDR3 extends over 15 amino acids. From germline, CDR1 is SGDLS and CDR2 YYNGEE.

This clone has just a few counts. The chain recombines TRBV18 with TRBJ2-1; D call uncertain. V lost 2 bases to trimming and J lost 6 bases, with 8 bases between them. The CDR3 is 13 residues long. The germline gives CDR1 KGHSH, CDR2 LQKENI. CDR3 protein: CASSPSQTNEQFF. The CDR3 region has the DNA TGTGCCAGCTCACCATCACAGACCAATGAGCAGTTCTTC.

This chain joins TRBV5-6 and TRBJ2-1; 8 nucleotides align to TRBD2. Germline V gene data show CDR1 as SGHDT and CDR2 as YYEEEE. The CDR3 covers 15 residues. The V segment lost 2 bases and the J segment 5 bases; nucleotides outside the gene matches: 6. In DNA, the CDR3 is TGTGCCAGCAGCTTTATTAGCGGGATCAACAATGAGCAGTTCTTC. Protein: CASSFISGINNEQFF.

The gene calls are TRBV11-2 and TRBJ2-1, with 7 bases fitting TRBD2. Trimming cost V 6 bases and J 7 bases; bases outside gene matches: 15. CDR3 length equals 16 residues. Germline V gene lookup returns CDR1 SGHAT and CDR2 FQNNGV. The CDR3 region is CASSLLRGRAWNEQFF. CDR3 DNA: TGTGCCAGCAGTCTACTCCGAGGGAGGGCCTGGAATGAGCAGTTCTTC. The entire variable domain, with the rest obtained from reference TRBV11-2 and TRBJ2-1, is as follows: EAGVAQSPRYKIIEKRQSVAFWCNPISGHATLYWYQQILGQGPKLLIQFQNNGVVDDSQLPKDRFSAERLKGVDSTLKIQPAKLEDSAVYLCASSLLRGRAWNEQFFGPGTRLTVL.